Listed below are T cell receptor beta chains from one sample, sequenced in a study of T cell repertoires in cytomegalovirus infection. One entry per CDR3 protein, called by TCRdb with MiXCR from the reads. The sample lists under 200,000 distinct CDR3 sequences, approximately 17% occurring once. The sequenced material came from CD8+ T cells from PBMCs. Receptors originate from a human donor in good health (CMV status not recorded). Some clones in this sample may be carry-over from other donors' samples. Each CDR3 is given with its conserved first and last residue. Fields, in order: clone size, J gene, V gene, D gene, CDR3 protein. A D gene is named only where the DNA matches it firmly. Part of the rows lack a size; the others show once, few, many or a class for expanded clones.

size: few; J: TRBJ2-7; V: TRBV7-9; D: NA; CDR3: CASSFAGTKGYEQYF
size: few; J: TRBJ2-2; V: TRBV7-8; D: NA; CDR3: CASRATWNTGELFF
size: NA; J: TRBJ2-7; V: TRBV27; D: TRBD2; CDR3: CASSLSPGGPYEQYF
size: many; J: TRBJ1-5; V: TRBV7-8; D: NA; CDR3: CASSFGYRSSNQPQHF
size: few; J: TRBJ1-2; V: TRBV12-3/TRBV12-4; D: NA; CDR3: CASSFASNYGYTF
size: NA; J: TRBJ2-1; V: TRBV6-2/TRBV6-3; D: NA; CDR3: CASSSGTDSGEQFF
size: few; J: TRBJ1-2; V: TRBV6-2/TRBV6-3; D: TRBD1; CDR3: CASNYGFGGRQGAEDYGYTF
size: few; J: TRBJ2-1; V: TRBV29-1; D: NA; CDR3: CSVEDRAGQWDEQFF
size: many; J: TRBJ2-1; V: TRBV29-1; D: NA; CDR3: CSVEESEQFF
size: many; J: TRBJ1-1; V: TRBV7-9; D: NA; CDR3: CASSLFIAGNTEAFF
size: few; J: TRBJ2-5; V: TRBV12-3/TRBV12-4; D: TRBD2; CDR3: CASRPSSGREETQYF
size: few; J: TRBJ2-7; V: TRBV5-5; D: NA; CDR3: CASSAGLGRYEQYF
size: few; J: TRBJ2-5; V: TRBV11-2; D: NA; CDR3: CASSPIGSVETQYF
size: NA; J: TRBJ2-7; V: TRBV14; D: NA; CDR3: CASSQTRWEQYF
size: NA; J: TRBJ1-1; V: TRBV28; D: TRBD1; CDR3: CASSLGRQGFTEAFF
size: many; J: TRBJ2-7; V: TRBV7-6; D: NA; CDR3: CASSPGHQQGSRVQQYF
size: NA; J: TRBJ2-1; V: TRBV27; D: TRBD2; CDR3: CASSRAGPDNNEQFF
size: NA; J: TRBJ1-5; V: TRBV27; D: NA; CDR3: CASSLSSIANQPQHF
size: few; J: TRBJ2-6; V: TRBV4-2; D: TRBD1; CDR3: CASSPRDSSGANVLTF
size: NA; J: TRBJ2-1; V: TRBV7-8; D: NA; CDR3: CASNSMGGSSSYNEQFF
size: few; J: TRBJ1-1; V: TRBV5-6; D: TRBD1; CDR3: CASSLRWDRANTEAFF
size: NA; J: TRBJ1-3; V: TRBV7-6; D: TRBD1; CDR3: CASSIRQGSSGNTIYF
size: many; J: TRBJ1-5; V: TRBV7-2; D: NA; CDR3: CASSLLSNQPQHF
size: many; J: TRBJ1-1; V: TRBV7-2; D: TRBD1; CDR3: CASSLRGGVGTEAFF
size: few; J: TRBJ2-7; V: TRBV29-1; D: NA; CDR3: CSVEQEYEQYF
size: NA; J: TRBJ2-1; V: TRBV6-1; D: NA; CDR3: CASSYGGSHEQFF
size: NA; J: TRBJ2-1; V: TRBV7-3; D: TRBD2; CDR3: CASSPTSGGVNEQFF
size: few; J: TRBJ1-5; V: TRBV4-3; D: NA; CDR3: CASSQDSGKNQPQHF
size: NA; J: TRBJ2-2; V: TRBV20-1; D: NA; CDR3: CSARDNRDPRSGELFF
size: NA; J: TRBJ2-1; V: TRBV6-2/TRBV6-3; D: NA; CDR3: CASSYTLGTTTYNEQFF
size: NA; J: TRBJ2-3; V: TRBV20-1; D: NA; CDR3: CSARDGAIDTDTQYF
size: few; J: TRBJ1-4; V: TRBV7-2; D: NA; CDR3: CASSPQDLLGEKLFF
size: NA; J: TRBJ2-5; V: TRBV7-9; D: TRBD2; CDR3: CASSSEGGRSGRETQYF
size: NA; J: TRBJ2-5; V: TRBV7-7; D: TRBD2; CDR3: CASSLGVAGPKETQYF
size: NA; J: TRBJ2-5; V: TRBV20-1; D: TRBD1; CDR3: CSASRSNRGVETQYF
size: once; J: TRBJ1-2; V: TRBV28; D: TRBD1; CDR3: CASSDPGQGAEGYTF
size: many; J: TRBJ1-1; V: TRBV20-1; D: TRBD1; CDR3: CSVPGLKGAGTEAFF
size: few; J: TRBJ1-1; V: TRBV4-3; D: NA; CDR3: CASSHTPGSMTEAFF
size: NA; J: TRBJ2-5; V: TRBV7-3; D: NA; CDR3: CASSPQGARETQYF
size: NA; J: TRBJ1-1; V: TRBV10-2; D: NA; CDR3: CASRVNTEAFF
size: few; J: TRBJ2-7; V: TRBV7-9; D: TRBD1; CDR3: CASSAGTGYYEQYF
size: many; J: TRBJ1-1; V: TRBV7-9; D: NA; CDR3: CASSLGTGNTEAFF